Sequencing of this T cell receptor beta chain was carried out in a study of T-cell reconstitution after alpha-beta-depleted transplantation in children. Study results and caveats: Several hundred graft clones that had expanded were reportedly the source of alpha-beta T cells about two months after transplant. Among T cells one year after transplant, newly produced cells accounted for most counts and diversity.

The CDR3 sequence is 15 residues long. Germline V gene data show CDR1 as SGHDT and CDR2 as YYEEEE. Trimming cost V 3 bases and J 3 bases; bases outside gene matches: 2. Points on this clonotype: Its antigen is not identified.

Molecular barcoding with unique molecular identifiers was used for the TCRbeta library. TCRdb independently ran MiXCR on the PCR reads; one entry per CDR3 protein. The sample has around 800,000 distinct CDR3 sequences; 16% are singletons. Sequenced here: PBMCs, mostly from graft donor cells, sampled 360 days after TCRalphabeta/CD19-depleted stem cell transplant. This sequence originates from a male patient aged 10 to 17 who had a stem cell transplant for acute lymphoblastic leukemia, so the T cells may come from the graft donor. This chain joins TRBV5-6 and TRBJ2-4; 11 nucleotides agree with TRBD2. The CDR3 is CASSSSGRIKNIQYF. For the CDR3, the DNA is TGTGCCAGCAGCTCTAGCGGGAGGATCAAAAACATTCAGTACTTC.